This T cell receptor beta chain was identified during a study of blood T cell repertoires in COVID-19. Clones were read by immunoSEQ multiplex PCR, and TCRdb kept only the in-frame ones, dropping some. The sample carries around 270,000 clones, about 90% recorded once. The CDR3 is 13 residues long. V lost 3 bases to trimming and J lost 8 bases; unmatched junction nucleotides: 3. This clone was counted once. Sequenced input: peripheral blood. The V and J genes are TRBV12-3 or TRBV12-4 and TRBJ2-4; 8 nucleotides line up with TRBD1. The TCR was taken from a person aged 18-30 years with COVID-19, enrolled during active disease. CDR3 nucleotides: TGTGCCAGCAGTTTCGACAGGGGAGACATTCAGTACTTC. Its protein is CASSFDRGDIQYF.